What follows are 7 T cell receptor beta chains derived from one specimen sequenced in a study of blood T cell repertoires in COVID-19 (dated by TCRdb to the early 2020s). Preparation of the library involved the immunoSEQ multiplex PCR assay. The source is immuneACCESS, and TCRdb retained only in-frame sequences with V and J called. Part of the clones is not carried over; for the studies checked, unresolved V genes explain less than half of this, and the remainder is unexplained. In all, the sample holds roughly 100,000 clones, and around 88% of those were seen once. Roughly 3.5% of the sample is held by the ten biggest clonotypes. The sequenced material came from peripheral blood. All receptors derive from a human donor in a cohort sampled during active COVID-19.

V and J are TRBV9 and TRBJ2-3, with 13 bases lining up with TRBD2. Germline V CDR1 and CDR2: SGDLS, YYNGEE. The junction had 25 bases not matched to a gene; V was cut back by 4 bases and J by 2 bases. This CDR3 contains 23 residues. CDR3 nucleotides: TGTGCCAGCAGCCCCCGGGCCGGGACAGTTCCCACTAGCGGGGGGGCGATCACAGATACGCAGTATTTT. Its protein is CASSPRAGTVPTSGGAITDTQYF. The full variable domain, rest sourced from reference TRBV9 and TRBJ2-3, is DSGVTQTPKHLITATGQRVTLRCSPRSGDLSVYWYQQSLDQGLQFLIQYYNGEERAKGNILERFSAQQFPDLHSELNLSSLELGDSALYFCASSPRAGTVPTSGGAITDTQYFGPGTRLTVL.

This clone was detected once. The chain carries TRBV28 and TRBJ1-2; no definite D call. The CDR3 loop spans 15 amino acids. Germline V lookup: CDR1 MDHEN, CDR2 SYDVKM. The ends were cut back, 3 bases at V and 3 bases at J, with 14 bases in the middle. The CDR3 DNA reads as TGTGCCAGCAGTTTTGCGGGGAGAGATTACTATGGCTACACCTTC. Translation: CASSFAGRDYYGYTF.

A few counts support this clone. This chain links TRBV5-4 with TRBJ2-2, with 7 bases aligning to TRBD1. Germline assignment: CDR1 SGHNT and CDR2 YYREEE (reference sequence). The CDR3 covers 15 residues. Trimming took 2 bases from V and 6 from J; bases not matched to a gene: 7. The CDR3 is CASSFRQGAPGELFF. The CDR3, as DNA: TGTGCCAGCAGCTTTAGACAGGGAGCTCCCGGGGAGCTGTTTTTT.

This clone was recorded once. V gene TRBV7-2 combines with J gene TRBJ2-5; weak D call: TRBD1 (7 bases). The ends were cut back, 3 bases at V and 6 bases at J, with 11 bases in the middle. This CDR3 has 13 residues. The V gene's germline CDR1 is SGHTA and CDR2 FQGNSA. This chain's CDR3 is CASSLTGRQTQYF. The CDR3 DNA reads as TGTGCCAGCAGCTTGACAGGGAGGCAGACCCAGTACTTC.

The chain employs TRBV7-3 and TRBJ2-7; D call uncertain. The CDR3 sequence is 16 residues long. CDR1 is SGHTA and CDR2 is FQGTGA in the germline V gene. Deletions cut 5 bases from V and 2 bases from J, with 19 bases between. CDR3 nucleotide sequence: TGTGCCAGCAGCCCCCCTGGAGCATACCTTCCCTACGAGCAGTACTTC. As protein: CASSPPGAYLPYEQYF. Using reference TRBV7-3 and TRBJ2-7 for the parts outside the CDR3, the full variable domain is GAGVSQTPSNKVTEKGKYVELRCDPISGHTALYWYRQSLGQGPEFLIYFQGTGAADDSGLPNDRFFAVRPEGSVSTLKIQRTERGDSAVYLCASSPPGAYLPYEQYFGPGTRLTVT.

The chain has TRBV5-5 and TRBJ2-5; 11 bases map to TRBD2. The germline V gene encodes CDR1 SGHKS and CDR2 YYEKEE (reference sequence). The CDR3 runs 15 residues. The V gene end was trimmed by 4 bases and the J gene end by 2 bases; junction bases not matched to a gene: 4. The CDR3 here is CASSPSGRKQETQYF. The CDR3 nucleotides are TGTGCCAGCAGCCCTAGCGGGAGGAAACAAGAGACCCAGTACTTC. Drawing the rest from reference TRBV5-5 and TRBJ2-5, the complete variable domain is DAGVTQSPTHLIKTRGQQVTLRCSPISGHKSVSWYQQVLGQGPQFIFQYYEKEERGRGNFPDRFSARQFPNYSSELNVNALLLGDSALYLCASSPSGRKQETQYFGPGTRLLVL.

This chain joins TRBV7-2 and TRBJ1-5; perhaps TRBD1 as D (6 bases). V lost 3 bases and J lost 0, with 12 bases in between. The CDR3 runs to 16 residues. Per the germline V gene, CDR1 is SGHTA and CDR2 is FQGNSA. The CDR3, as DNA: TGTGCCAGCAGCTTCGGACAGCTCTATAGCAATCAGCCCCAGCATTTT. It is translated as CASSFGQLYSNQPQHF.